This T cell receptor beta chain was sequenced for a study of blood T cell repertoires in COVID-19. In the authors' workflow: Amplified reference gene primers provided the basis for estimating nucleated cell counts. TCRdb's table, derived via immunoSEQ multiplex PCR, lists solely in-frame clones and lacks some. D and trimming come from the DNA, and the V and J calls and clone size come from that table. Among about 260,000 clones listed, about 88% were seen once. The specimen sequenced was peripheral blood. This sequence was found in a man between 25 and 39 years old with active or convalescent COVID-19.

In DNA, the CDR3 is TGCGCCAGCAACGTAGGAGACACCGGGGAGCTGTTTTTT. Its translation is CASNVGDTGELFF. The chain has TRBV5-1 and TRBJ2-2; D call uncertain. The germline V and J ends were trimmed by 6 bases and 3 bases, with 9 bases remaining between them. There are 13 residues in the CDR3. Germline V gene lookup returns CDR1 SGHRS and CDR2 YFSETQ. Complete variable domain (other parts from reference TRBV5-1 and TRBJ2-2): KAGVTQTPRYLIKTRGQQVTLSCSPISGHRSVSWYQQTPGQGLQFLFEYFSETQRNKGNFPGRFSGRQFSNSRSEMNVSTLELGDSALYLCASNVGDTGELFFGEGSRLTVL.